This TCR beta chain was sequenced for a study of identifying expanded T cells in peripheral blood. Points from the study as a whole: Differentially abundant clones: about 1.3 between replicates, roughly 16 at 2 to 3 weeks, around 19 at four.

Using immunoSEQ multiplex PCR, the repertoire was profiled, and TCRdb retains in-frame clones only, with some absent. The repertoire includes some 100,000 clones, about nine tenths of them detected once, and around 8.2% sits in the top ten. The count of this clone is one. The antigen is undetermined. Healthy donors had no documented immune events, such as infections, while sampled. The sample taken for sequencing was blood. This receptor was identified in a person aged 18 to 70 in good health.

CDR3 bases: TGTGCCAGCAGTTACTCCTACAGCAGTAACTATGGCTACACCTTC. Translated: CASSYSYSSNYGYTF. The rearrangement joins TRBV6-5 to TRBJ1-2; D remains unclear. The V gene's germline CDR1 is MNHEY and CDR2 SVGAGI. The CDR3 is 15 amino acids. V gave up 0 bases and J gave up 1 base, with 9 bases separating them.